These 3 T cell receptor beta chains share one sample of origin, sequenced in a study of beta chain features in type 1 diabetes. cDNA synthesis used the whole RNA isolate, giving expressed TCRB sequences. Repertoires were generated with immunoSEQ multiplex PCR, while TCRdb's copy carries only in-frame clones and drops some. The sample comprises 500,000 to 700,000 clones, roughly a sixth of which are singletons, and 0.09% to 0.095% rests with the top ten. The specimen sequenced was naive CD4+ T cells from blood. Every receptor here comes from a man between 18 and 29 years old in good health.

This clone was seen a few times. The junction departs from the called germline gene at one end, perhaps through a read error. The CDR3 DNA sequence: TGTGCCAGCAGTCCGCGGCCCAGTTTAGACTTC. Its translation: CASSPRPSLDF. The chain joins TRBV28 to TRBJ1-2; D not resolved. The CDR3 spans 11 residues. CDR1 and CDR2 (germline): MDHEN, SYDVKM.

This clone was seen a few times. This chain links TRBV25-1 with TRBJ2-4; D is unresolved. The germline V gene has CDR1 MGHDK and CDR2 SYGVNS. Trimming left V 3 bases short and J 2 bases short, with 5 bases between. This CDR3 has 13 residues. The CDR3 coding sequence is TGTGCCAGCAGTGACATCACCAAAAACATTCAGTACTTC. Protein: CASSDITKNIQYF.

This clone was found a few times. This chain connects TRBV28 to TRBJ1-6; 9 bases fit TRBD1. The CDR3 has 15 residues. Germline CDR1 is MDHEN and CDR2 is SYDVKM. V shed 6 bases and J 7 bases; nucleotides not matched to a gene: 7. CDR3 loop: CASRKAGTGNSPLHF. The CDR3 nucleotides read TGTGCCAGCAGGAAGGCCGGGACAGGGAATTCACCCCTCCACTTT.